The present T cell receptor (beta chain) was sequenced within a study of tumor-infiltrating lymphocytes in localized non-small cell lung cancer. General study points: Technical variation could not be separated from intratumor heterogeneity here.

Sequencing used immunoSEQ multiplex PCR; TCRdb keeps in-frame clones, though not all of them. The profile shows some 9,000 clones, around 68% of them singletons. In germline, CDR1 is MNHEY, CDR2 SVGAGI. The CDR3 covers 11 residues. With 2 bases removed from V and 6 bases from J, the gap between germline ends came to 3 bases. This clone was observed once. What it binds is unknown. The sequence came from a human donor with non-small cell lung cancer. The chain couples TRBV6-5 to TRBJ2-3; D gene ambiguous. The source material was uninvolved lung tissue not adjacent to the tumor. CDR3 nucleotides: TGTGCCAGCAGTTACCGGGATACGCAGTATTTT. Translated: CASSYRDTQYF.